Presented here are 26 T cell receptor beta chains from one specimen sequenced in a study of post-analysis software for immune sequencing data. Study results and caveats: Comparison of patients with controls showed roughly five TRBV segments more frequent in patients, TRBV5-6, TRBV5-1 and TRBV20-1 among them.

cDNA libraries for TCR beta contained unique molecular identifiers. TCRdb ran MiXCR on the PCR reads and lists one entry per CDR3 protein. The table has 500,000 to 600,000 distinct CDR3 sequences, about 44% seen once. Antigen specificity for these receptors is unknown. The sequenced sample consisted of blood. These receptors all come from a girl aged 10 to 17 with multiple sclerosis.

The chain employs TRBV7-3 and TRBJ2-2; 8 bases line up with TRBD1. The CDR3 length is 21 residues. Losses at the gene ends were 1 base for V and 1 base for J; bases not matched to a gene: 17. The V gene's germline CDR1 is SGHTA and CDR2 FQGTGA. CDR3 nucleotide sequence: TGTGCCAGCAGCTTAATTTACCCATTGGATCCCAGGGGGCGGAACACCGGGGAGCTGTTTTTT. It is translated as CASSLIYPLDPRGRNTGELFF.

This clonotype has a handful of counts. CDR3 nucleotides: TGTGCCAGCACCCGGGCCCCGGGAGATGAGCAGTTCTTC. Protein product: CASTRAPGDEQFF. The chain carries TRBV12-3 or TRBV12-4 and TRBJ2-1; possibly TRBD2 for D (6 bases). The CDR3 is made up of 13 amino acids. V dropped 7 bases and J dropped 8 bases, with 15 bases sitting between them.

The chain employs TRBV6-1 and TRBJ2-5, with a possible D match to TRBD1 (8 bases). The CDR3 is 14 residues long. Germline V CDR1 and CDR2: MNHNS, SASEGT. The ends were cut back, 4 bases at V and 5 bases at J, with 14 bases in the middle. In DNA form, the CDR3 reads TGTGCCAGCAGTGTCACAGGGGGAGGGGAGACCCAGTACTTC. Residues: CASSVTGGGETQYF.

There are a few counts of this clonotype. This sequence joins TRBV15 and TRBJ1-1; TRBD1 might be the D (6 bases). Germline-derived CDR1 and CDR2 are LNHNV and YYDKDF (reference sequence). The CDR3 extends over 15 amino acids. V was trimmed by 8 bases and J by 0 bases, leaving 16 bases between them. The CDR3 is CATAKRQEMNTEAFF. CDR3 coding DNA: TGTGCCACCGCAAAGAGACAGGAGATGAACACTGAAGCTTTCTTT.

The CDR3 coding sequence is TGCAGTGCTAGAGCTTGGGACCGCTCCACAGATACGCAGTATTTT. Amino acid sequence: CSARAWDRSTDTQYF. The chain carries TRBV20-1 and TRBJ2-3; D possibly matches TRBD1 or TRBD2 (5 bases each). The germline V gene has CDR1 DFQATT and CDR2 SNEGSKA (reference sequence). Trimming left V 1 base short and J 2 bases short, with 13 bases between. The CDR3 is 15 amino acids.

The chain employs TRBV3-1 and TRBJ2-3; 13 bases map to TRBD2. Germline values: CDR1 LGHDT, CDR2 YNNKEL (reference sequence). Unmatched junction bases numbered 8, after V lost 6 bases and J lost 2 bases. This CDR3 comprises 17 residues. CDR3 nucleotides: TGTGCCAGCAGGTTCAGACTAGCGGGGGGCTACACAGATACGCAGTATTTT. It translates to CASRFRLAGGYTDTQYF.

The chain links TRBV5-1 to TRBJ1-5; D call uncertain. The length of the CDR3 is 15 residues. Per germline, CDR1 SGHRS and CDR2 YFSETQ. V lost 0 bases to trimming and J lost 4 bases, with 11 bases between them. The chain's CDR3 is CASSLVPGNNQPQHF. In nucleotides, the CDR3 is TGCGCCAGCAGCTTGGTCCCAGGTAATAATCAGCCCCAGCATTTT.

This clonotype was detected only a few times. The chain is built from TRBV7-2 and TRBJ2-5; D tentatively reads TRBD1 or TRBD2 (6 bases each). Germline CDR1 and CDR2: SGHTA and FQGNSA. The CDR3 totals 17 residues. The V end was cut by 2 bases, the J end by 4 bases, with 20 bases between. The CDR3: CASSLIPGPRGGETQYF. The CDR3 region has the DNA TGTGCCAGCAGCTTAATACCCGGGCCCAGGGGAGGAGAGACCCAGTACTTC.

This clonotype was detected only a few times. This sequence joins TRBV7-9 and TRBJ2-4; TRBD1 agrees at 8 bases. The trim removed 2 bases at V and 2 bases at J, leaving 11 bases unmatched. The length of the CDR3 is 18 residues. The germline CDR1 and CDR2 sequences are SEHNR and FQNEAQ (reference sequence). CDR3 DNA sequence: TGTGCCAGCAGCTTAAGAGGACCGGGGACAGGATCCAAAAACATTCAGTACTTC. Protein product: CASSLRGPGTGSKNIQYF.

This clonotype has more than one count but fewer than ten. CDR3 sequence: CATSEPTGGQETQYF. The CDR3 DNA reads TGTGCCACCAGTGAACCGACAGGGGGCCAAGAGACCCAGTACTTC. The chain joins TRBV24-1 to TRBJ2-5, with 9 bases lining up with TRBD1. CDR3 length: 15 amino acids. The V segment lost 4 bases and the J segment 1 base; nucleotides outside the gene matches: 3. Germline V gene lookup returns CDR1 KGHDR and CDR2 SFDVKD.

This clonotype came up a few times. The chain combines TRBV5-6 with TRBJ2-7, with D uncertain. Trimming cost V 1 base and J 7 bases, with 9 bases left between them. Germline V CDR1 and CDR2: SGHDT, YYEEEE. The CDR3 consists of 12 residues. The CDR3 is CASSLSRDEQYF. CDR3 sequence (DNA): TGTGCCAGCAGCTTGAGTCGCGATGAGCAGTACTTC.

This clonotype has at least ten counts. One junction end does not reproduce the germline sequence, and a read error may be involved. This chain connects TRBV5-1 to TRBJ2-7; 8 bases agree with TRBD2. From germline, CDR1 is SGHRS and CDR2 YFSETQ. The CDR3 totals 14 residues. This chain's CDR3 is CASSLAGSSYEQYF. In nucleotides, the CDR3 is TGTGCCAGCAGTTTAGCGGGGAGCTCCTACGAGCAGTACTTC.

This clonotype was seen a few times. CDR3 in DNA: TGTGCCAGCAGCTTGCCGCCTTACACTGAAGCTTTCTTT. Translating gives CASSLPPYTEAFF. The chain joins TRBV7-9 to TRBJ1-1, with D uncertain. Germline CDR1 and CDR2: SEHNR and FQNEAQ (reference sequence). The CDR3 has 13 amino acids. Trimming cost V 3 bases and J 3 bases, with 8 bases left between them. The variable domain in full, completed from reference TRBV7-9 and TRBJ1-1, reads DTGVSQNPRHKITKRGQNVTFRCDPISEHNRLYWYRQTLGQGPEFLTYFQNEAQLEKSRLLSDRFSAERPKGSFSTLEIQRTEQGDSAMYLCASSLPPYTEAFFGQGTRLTVV.

V gene TRBV7-9 combines with J gene TRBJ2-1; D gene ambiguous. Between the trimmed V and J ends, which lost 1 base and 3 bases, there was a span of 7 bases. This CDR3 region has 14 residues. The germline gives CDR1 SEHNR, CDR2 FQNEAQ (reference sequence). The CDR3 region is CASSLVGVYNEQFF. The CDR3 bases are TGTGCCAGCAGCTTAGTAGGAGTCTACAATGAGCAGTTCTTC.

Of note for this clonotype: A much larger clone differs by one base, so this may be a read error. The J gene is TRBJ2-5, the V gene TRBV12-3 or TRBV12-4; 9 positions agree with TRBD2. Germline trimming cut 4 bases from V and 11 bases from J; bases unmatched to any gene: 11. The CDR3 has 14 amino acids. For the CDR3, the DNA is TGTGCCAGCAGTTGCATCGGCGGGAGGGTTGAGCAGTACTTC. This gives the protein CASSCIGGRVEQYF.

This clonotype was found a few times. This sequence joins TRBV12-3 or TRBV12-4 and TRBJ1-4; D is ambiguous. V lost 7 bases to trimming and J lost 4 bases, with 13 bases between them. CDR3 length equals 14 residues. The CDR3 spells CASKSQSSNEKLFF. DNA of the CDR3: TGTGCCAGCAAATCCCAATCGAGTAATGAAAAACTGTTTTTT.

The chain carries TRBV4-1 and TRBJ2-4, with 7 bases identical to TRBD1. Germline CDR1 MGHRA, CDR2 YSYEKL. The V segment lost 4 bases and the J segment 7 bases; nucleotides outside the gene matches: 13. The CDR3 covers 16 residues. Written as DNA, the CDR3 is TGCGCCAGCAGCCGGGTGGGGGACAGCAATGGGAACATTCAGTACTTC. This gives the protein CASSRVGDSNGNIQYF.

This clonotype was picked up many times. The chain links TRBV20-1 to TRBJ2-5; tentatively, D is TRBD1 (6 bases). This CDR3 has 16 amino acids. Trimming removed 0 bases at V and 0 bases at J, with 14 bases between. Per germline, CDR1 DFQATT and CDR2 SNEGSKA (reference sequence). CDR3 loop: CSARDGAGVYQETQYF. DNA of the CDR3: TGCAGTGCTAGAGATGGGGCAGGGGTGTACCAAGAGACCCAGTACTTC.

This clonotype was observed a handful of times. The chain combines TRBV2 with TRBJ2-1; weak D call: TRBD2 (6 bases). CDR3 length: 16 amino acids. Germline CDR1 is SNHLY and CDR2 is FYNNEI. Trimming cost V 4 bases and J 4 bases, with 17 bases left between them. The CDR3 region has the DNA TGTGCCAGCAGTGCTTCGCGGGGTCCGACGTACAATGAGCAGTTCTTC. This gives the protein CASSASRGPTYNEQFF.

V usage is TRBV12-3 or TRBV12-4 and J usage is TRBJ2-1; 13 bases line up with TRBD2. The CDR3 is made up of 16 amino acids. Unmatched junction bases numbered 4, after V lost 6 bases and J lost 2 bases. The CDR3 reads CASRPTSGGPYNEQFF. The CDR3 coding sequence is TGTGCCAGCAGACCGACTAGCGGGGGGCCCTACAATGAGCAGTTCTTC.

The chain carries TRBV12-3 or TRBV12-4 and TRBJ1-2, with a tentative D call TRBD1 (5 bases). The V end lost 8 bases, the J end lost 4 bases, and 14 bases lay between the germline ends. The CDR3 is 13 residues long. In DNA form, the CDR3 reads TGTGCCAGCGGGGAGGGGATATGCTATGGCTACACCTTC. Amino acid sequence: CASGEGICYGYTF.

The CDR3 reads CSVENPLTRTEAFF. In nucleotides, the CDR3 is TGCAGCGTTGAAAACCCTCTGACGAGGACTGAAGCTTTCTTT. The chain has TRBV29-1 and TRBJ1-1; no definite D call. Trimming removed 2 bases from V and 5 bases from J, with 15 bases in between. Germline V gene data show CDR1 as SQVTM and CDR2 as ANQGSEA. This CDR3 is built from 14 residues.

This clonotype was recorded a few times. V is TRBV6-1 and J is TRBJ2-7; TRBD2 might be the D (5 bases). This CDR3 has 14 amino acids. Trimming removed 2 bases from V and 4 bases from J, with 12 bases in between. Germline CDR1 and CDR2: MNHNS and SASEGT. This CDR3 reads CASSERAEGYEQYF. The CDR3 DNA follows: TGTGCCAGCAGTGAACGAGCGGAAGGGTACGAGCAGTACTTC.

The chain is built from TRBV10-3 and TRBJ2-1; tentative D call: TRBD1 (6 bases). The ends were cut back, 3 bases at V and 9 bases at J, with 12 bases in the middle. Germline CDR1 reads ENHRY; CDR2 reads SYGVKD. The CDR3 totals 13 residues. The CDR3 DNA reads TGTGCCATCAGTGATAGGACAGAGGGTGAGCAGTTCTTC. Translation: CAISDRTEGEQFF.

The rearrangement links TRBV5-1 to TRBJ1-2; D is possibly TRBD1 (5 bases). The V gene lost 4 bases and the J gene lost 8 bases, with 15 bases spanning the gap. Germline values: CDR1 SGHRS, CDR2 YFSETQ. There are 13 residues in the CDR3. In DNA form, the CDR3 reads TGCGCCAGCAGCCCTCAGGGAGTCGGGGGCTACACCTTC. Translated, it gives CASSPQGVGGYTF.

This clonotype was seen only a few times. V and J are TRBV12-3 or TRBV12-4 and TRBJ2-3, with no clear D. V lost 6 bases, J lost 2 bases, and 12 bases lay in between. The CDR3 has 14 residues. The CDR3 is CASSPIASTDTQYF. The CDR3 bases are TGTGCCAGCAGCCCTATTGCGTCCACAGATACGCAGTATTTT.